A single T cell receptor beta chain is shown here with its context. The same CDR3 also results from other DNA sequences found in this sample. This sample stems from a study of shared clonotypes between healthy human individuals. Study-level information: Three plates each covered CD4 naive and memory; CD8 naive two, CD8 memory one.

The CDR3 spans 11 residues. V gave up 6 bases and J gave up 3 bases, with 6 bases separating them. Germline V gives CDR1 SNHLY, CDR2 FYNNEI. Sequencing was performed with immunoSEQ multiplex PCR; in TCRdb, only in-frame clones are kept and a portion is missing. The sample records around 1.1 million clones, approximately 80% being singletons. The receptor's source is a man aged 18 to 29 in good health. Some clones in this sample may be carry-over from other donors' samples. Sequenced input: memory CD4+ T cells from PBMCs. Indicated subset: CD45RA-negative fraction. This rearrangement joins TRBV2 to TRBJ2-7; TRBD2 might be the D (5 bases). For the CDR3, the DNA is TGTGCCAGCAGAACTAGCTACGAGCAGTACTTC. It codes for CASRTSYEQYF.